Following are 29 T cell receptor beta chains from one sample sequenced in a study of Graves' ophthalmopathy and Graves' hyperthyroidism. Scientists amplified the TCR beta CDR3 regions from RNA transcripts. Second-round multiplex PCR came after first-round RT-PCR with HTBI primers. TCRdb passed the multiplex PCR reads through MiXCR, listing each CDR3 protein once. The sample carries around 1.1 million distinct CDR3 sequences, about 35% recorded once. The sequenced sample consisted of peripheral blood or thyroid tissue (not recorded which). The receptors were gathered from an adult man with Graves' hyperthyroidism.

In this sample, this clonotype turned up many times. The gene calls are TRBV9 and TRBJ2-7; 8 bases match TRBD1. This CDR3 is built from 15 residues. The germline gives CDR1 SGDLS, CDR2 YYNGEE. V lost 3 bases and J lost 0; bases outside the gene matches: 5. CDR3 residues: CASSAGQGYSYEQYF. CDR3 DNA: TGTGCCAGCAGCGCCGGACAGGGCTACTCCTACGAGCAGTACTTC.

This clonotype has a count of ten or more. The chain is built from TRBV19 and TRBJ2-6; D not certain. Germline-derived CDR1 and CDR2 are LNHDA and SQIVND (reference sequence). The length of the CDR3 is 13 residues. V was pared by 4 bases and J by 2 bases, with 3 bases between. For the CDR3, the DNA is TGTGCCAGTAGTAGCCCTGGGGCCAACGTCCTGACTTTC. Protein sequence: CASSSPGANVLTF.

This clonotype came up many times. The genes are TRBV20-1 and TRBJ1-2, with TRBD1 identical over 8 bases. With 5 bases clipped from V and 6 bases from J, the junction kept 11 bases outside the gene matches. This CDR3 spans 14 amino acids. CDR1 DFQATT and CDR2 SNEGSKA come from the germline V gene (reference sequence). The DNA of the CDR3 is TGCAGTGCTCAGGGGGGACAGGTCATCAATGGCTACACCTTC. It codes for CSAQGGQVINGYTF.

Many counts were recorded for this clonotype. The chain recombines TRBV6-5 with TRBJ1-5; D is unresolved. The V gene's germline CDR1 is MNHEY and CDR2 SVGAGI. Trimming left V 6 bases short and J 3 bases short, with 15 bases between. The CDR3 runs 15 residues. The CDR3 is CASREGALNNQPQHF. DNA for the CDR3: TGTGCCAGCAGGGAGGGAGCCCTAAACAATCAGCCCCAGCATTTT.

V usage is TRBV10-3 and J usage is TRBJ2-7; either TRBD1 or TRBD2 may supply D (5 bases each). Per the germline V gene, CDR1 is ENHRY and CDR2 is SYGVKD. The CDR3 is 14 residues long. Trimming stripped 7 bases from V and 0 bases from J, with 13 bases between. The CDR3 reads CAINHGASSYEQYF. The CDR3 region has the DNA TGTGCCATCAACCACGGGGCCAGCTCCTACGAGCAGTACTTC.

This clonotype was seen a handful of times. The rearrangement uses TRBV25-1 and TRBJ2-1; 7 bases are shared with TRBD1. CDR1 is MGHDK and CDR2 is SYGVNS in the germline V gene. V shed 3 bases, J shed 3 bases, and the junction held 5 bases outside the gene matches. There are 15 residues in the CDR3. CDR3 in DNA: TGTGCCAGCAGTGATGGGGACAGTATCTACAATGAGCAGTTCTTC. Its translation: CASSDGDSIYNEQFF. Full variable domain (rest looked up from reference TRBV25-1 and TRBJ2-1): EADIYQTPRYLVIGTGKKITLECSQTMGHDKMYWYQQDPGMELHLIHYSYGVNSTEKGDLSSESTVSRIRTEHFPLTLESARPSHTSQYLCASSDGDSIYNEQFFGPGTRLTVL.

The J gene is TRBJ1-1, the V gene TRBV7-7; D possibly corresponds to TRBD1 (5 bases). V was pared by 5 bases and J by 9 bases, with 13 bases between. The V gene's germline CDR1 is SSHAT and CDR2 FNYEAQ (reference sequence). CDR3 size: 12 residues. CDR3 nucleotides: TGTGCCAGCAGCCCCGGGGGGTTGAAAGCTTTCTTT. Its translation is CASSPGGLKAFF.

This clonotype was recorded many times. This chain links TRBV7-2 with TRBJ1-6; D is perhaps TRBD1 (5 bases). Germline-derived CDR1 and CDR2 are SGHTA and FQGNSA. CDR3 length equals 14 residues. The V gene lost 1 base and the J gene lost 15 bases, with 16 bases spanning the gap. The CDR3 region is CASSLEWGPLILHF. The DNA of the CDR3 is TGTGCCAGCAGCTTAGAATGGGGACCCTTGATCCTCCACTTT.

At least ten counts were recorded for this clonotype. V usage is TRBV5-1 and J usage is TRBJ1-1, with no clear D. The germline CDR1 and CDR2 sequences are SGHRS and YFSETQ. V was shortened by 8 bases and J by 2 bases, with 13 bases between the two germline ends. The CDR3 is 13 residues long. Written as DNA, the CDR3 is TGCGCCAGTAGAAAGATTGCTAACACTGAAGCTTTCTTT. Translated, it gives CASRKIANTEAFF.

The rearrangement joins TRBV6-5 to TRBJ2-2; 7 bases map to TRBD2. V lost 0 bases and J lost 0; bases outside the gene matches: 4. The germline CDR1 and CDR2 sequences are MNHEY and SVGAGI. The CDR3 loop spans 17 amino acids. The CDR3 sequence is CASSYSRLAANTGELFF. Here the CDR3 DNA reads TGTGCCAGCAGTTACTCGAGACTAGCCGCGAACACCGGGGAGCTGTTTTTT.

The table lists this clonotype with a few counts. V and J are TRBV12-3 or TRBV12-4 and TRBJ1-1; D is unclear. Trimming stripped 7 bases from V and 11 bases from J, with 11 bases between. This CDR3 is built from 10 residues. The CDR3 spells CASTNQKAFF. The DNA of the CDR3 is TGTGCCAGCACCAACCAAAAGGCTTTCTTT.

The chain joins TRBV2 to TRBJ2-7; 8 nucleotides line up with TRBD1. Germline lookup yields CDR1 SNHLY and CDR2 FYNNEI. The CDR3 runs to 13 residues. The V and J ends lost 10 bases and 2 bases, in that order; junction bases with no gene match: 7. This chain's CDR3 is CATAGTGAYEQYF. CDR3 bases: TGTGCCACGGCCGGGACAGGCGCCTACGAGCAGTACTTC. Variable domain in full (rest from reference TRBV2 and TRBJ2-7): EPEVTQTPSHQVTQMGQEVILRCVPISNHLYFYWYRQILGQKVEFLVSFYNNEISEKSEIFDDQFSVERPDGSNFTLKIRSTKLEDSAMYFCATAGTGAYEQYFGPGTRLTVT.

This chain links TRBV20-1 with TRBJ1-2, with 7 bases matching TRBD1. The CDR3 consists of 15 residues. V lost 3 bases to trimming and J lost 0 bases; unmatched junction nucleotides: 7. Looked up from germline, CDR1 is DFQATT and CDR2 is SNEGSKA (reference sequence). The CDR3 sequence: CSASLQGNSNYGYTF. The CDR3 bases are TGCAGTGCTAGCCTACAGGGGAACTCTAACTATGGCTACACCTTC.

The chain links TRBV4-1 to TRBJ2-3, with 8 bases identical to TRBD1. The CDR3 has 15 amino acids. The germline V gene encodes CDR1 MGHRA and CDR2 YSYEKL. Unmatched junction bases numbered 5, after V lost 0 bases and J lost 6 bases. The CDR3 nucleotides are TGCGCCAGCAGCCAAGAACGACAGGGGTTTGATACGCAGTATTTT. Amino acid sequence: CASSQERQGFDTQYF.

This clonotype was seen many times. The CDR3 is CASSAANRDTEAFF. The CDR3 region has the DNA TGTGCCAGTAGTGCCGCTAACAGAGACACTGAAGCTTTCTTT. This chain links TRBV19 with TRBJ1-1; no clear D gene. Germline CDR1 LNHDA, CDR2 SQIVND (reference sequence). Trimming cost V 5 bases and J 3 bases, with 13 bases left between them. This CDR3 comprises 14 residues.

This clonotype was found many times. This chain connects TRBV5-5 to TRBJ1-1, with D maybe TRBD1 (5 bases). This CDR3 has 16 residues. Germline values: CDR1 SGHKS, CDR2 YYEKEE (reference sequence). V was trimmed by 4 bases and J by 0 bases, leaving 16 bases between them. CDR3 DNA sequence: TGTGCCAGCAGCGGGCCCCACAGGCCCATGAACACTGAAGCTTTCTTT. Translated, it gives CASSGPHRPMNTEAFF.

For this clonotype: The conserved phenylalanine or tryptophan normally closing the CDR3 is absent here, so this likely arose from a read error. The gene calls are TRBV29-1 and TRBJ2-7; D gene ambiguous. This CDR3 has 12 residues. Germline assignment: CDR1 SQVTM and CDR2 ANQGSEA. V lost 4 bases and J 3 bases, leaving 10 bases between the germline ends. The CDR3 DNA reads TGCAGCGTTGGTGTCAGCCGCTACGAGCAGTACTGC. Translating gives CSVGVSRYEQYC.

This clonotype was detected only once. The CDR3 sequence: CARGLAGRDEQYF. The DNA for the CDR3 is TGTGCTAGAGGGCTAGCGGGGAGGGACGAGCAGTACTTC. The chain couples TRBV19 to TRBJ2-7; TRBD2 agrees at 9 bases. Germline V gives CDR1 LNHDA, CDR2 SQIVND (reference sequence). The CDR3 sequence is 13 residues long.

This chain joins TRBV7-2 and TRBJ2-5; 10 bases map to TRBD1. Germline CDR1 and CDR2: SGHTA and FQGNSA. V shed 6 bases, J shed 6 bases, and the junction held 7 bases outside the gene matches. The CDR3 totals 14 residues. In nucleotides, the CDR3 is TGTGCCAGCAGGTCGACAGGGGGCTTGAAGACCCAGTACTTC. It yields the protein CASRSTGGLKTQYF.

In its sample, this clonotype was seen many times. This sequence joins TRBV20-1 and TRBJ1-2; D is uncertain. Germline CDR1 is DFQATT and CDR2 is SNEGSKA (reference sequence). The V end was cut by 5 bases, the J end by 4 bases, with 14 bases between. This CDR3 spans 13 amino acids. The CDR3 nucleotides read TGCAGTGCTCCCTCGGCGGGAGGCTATGGCTACACCTTC. Translating it yields CSAPSAGGYGYTF.

The DNA of the CDR3 is TGTGCCAGCAGCTACCCCTATAAGGGGGGCTACGAGCATTTT. Encoded protein: CASSYPYKGGYEHF. The chain combines TRBV9 with TRBJ1-5; weak D call: TRBD1 (6 bases). CDR1 and CDR2 from the germline V gene are SGDLS and YYNGEE. V was pared by 4 bases and J by 14 bases, with 22 bases between. The CDR3 is made up of 14 amino acids.

This chain uses TRBV10-3 with TRBJ1-1, with TRBD1 identical over 8 bases. Germline CDR1 ENHRY, CDR2 SYGVKD. The CDR3 is 14 amino acids. The trim removed 10 bases at V and 5 bases at J, leaving 12 bases unmatched. The CDR3 nucleotides read TGTGCCAGCATCGGACAGGGCGGAGGGACTGAAGCTTTCTTT. Residues: CASIGQGGGTEAFF.

The J gene is TRBJ1-2, the V gene TRBV2, with 9 bases matching TRBD1. The J segment lost 7 bases and the V segment lost 8 bases, leaving 14 bases of the junction unmatched. CDR3 length equals 15 residues. Germline lookup yields CDR1 SNHLY and CDR2 FYNNEI. The CDR3 protein is CASLTRGQGRRGYTF. In nucleotides, the CDR3 is TGTGCCAGCCTAACTCGGGGACAGGGACGGCGTGGCTACACCTTC.

Only a few counts were recorded for this clonotype. The chain carries TRBV28 and TRBJ1-6; possible D gene TRBD1, 5 bases. V was pared by 6 bases and J by 12 bases, with 15 bases between. Per the germline V gene, CDR1 is MDHEN and CDR2 is SYDVKM. The CDR3 length is 13 residues. As DNA, the CDR3 is TGTGCCAGCAGATGGGACGGGGATAAACCCCTCCACTTT. Amino acid sequence: CASRWDGDKPLHF.

The sample holds many counts of this clonotype. CDR3 in DNA: TGCAGTGCGACGAGCGGGACGAGGGGCTACGAGCAGTACTTC. It codes for CSATSGTRGYEQYF. V usage is TRBV20-1 and J usage is TRBJ2-7; 7 positions match TRBD2. The length of the CDR3 is 14 residues. Trimming took 6 bases from V and 3 from J; bases not matched to a gene: 11. Germline V CDR1 and CDR2: DFQATT, SNEGSKA (reference sequence).

The gene calls are TRBV7-6 and TRBJ1-1, with D maybe TRBD1 (5 bases). Germline V lookup: CDR1 SGHVS, CDR2 FNYEAQ. This CDR3 has 15 amino acids. The V and J ends lost 5 bases and 4 bases respectively, with 17 bases between them. In DNA form, the CDR3 reads TGTGCCAGCAGCGTTGCCCAGGGAAGGGGCACTGAAGCTTTCTTT. As protein: CASSVAQGRGTEAFF.

V and J are TRBV12-3 or TRBV12-4 and TRBJ1-2, with 7 bases aligning to TRBD1. The CDR3 is 12 residues long. The V segment lost 7 bases and the J segment 8 bases; nucleotides outside the gene matches: 7. The CDR3 region has the DNA TGTGCCAGCACCCACAGGGGAGTCGGCTACACCTTC. Translated: CASTHRGVGYTF.

This clonotype came up a few times. V and J are TRBV6-5 and TRBJ2-7; D remains ambiguous. V gave up 2 bases and J gave up 6 bases, with 11 bases separating them. There are 13 residues in the CDR3. The germline gives CDR1 MNHEY, CDR2 SVGAGI. The CDR3 nucleotides read TGTGCCAGCAGTTACGGTTCCCTCGGCGAGCAGTACTTC. This gives the protein CASSYGSLGEQYF.

This clonotype was detected many times. This sequence joins TRBV7-8 and TRBJ1-5; D remains ambiguous. V lost 2 bases and J lost 2, with 13 bases in between. Germline CDR1 reads SGHVS; CDR2 reads FQNEAQ. The CDR3 has 16 amino acids. The CDR3 DNA reads as TGTGCCAGCAGCTTACAAGTCAGGCAAGGCAATCAGCCCCAGCATTTT. It yields the protein CASSLQVRQGNQPQHF.